Listed here are 26 T cell receptor beta chains from one sample, sequenced in a study of cytomegalovirus exposure and HLA in healthy donors. The PCR employed 60 Vbeta primers together with 13 Jbeta primers. The protocol was immunoSEQ multiplex PCR, while the TCRdb copy is restricted to in-frame clones and leaves out a portion. The table records over 200,000 clones, around 85% of them present only once. The sequenced material came from PBMCs. These TCRs come from a human donor in good health.

The J gene is TRBJ1-4, the V gene TRBV4-3; D might be TRBD1 (6 bases). Germline-derived CDR1 and CDR2 are LGHNA and YSLEER. CDR3 length: 15 amino acids. V was trimmed by 4 bases and J by 5 bases, leaving 14 bases between them. CDR3 loop: CASSPGATVNEKLFF. The CDR3 coding sequence is TGCGCCAGCAGCCCAGGGGCAACGGTAAATGAAAAACTGTTTTTT.

This clone has a single count. This chain links TRBV11-2 with TRBJ1-1; TRBD1 matches 8 bases. CDR3 length: 14 amino acids. V shed 5 bases and J 4 bases; nucleotides not matched to a gene: 6. In germline, CDR1 is SGHAT, CDR2 FQNNGV. CDR3 nucleotide sequence: TGTGCCAGCAGCCTCAGGACAGGGACCACTGAAGCTTTCTTT. Translated, it gives CASSLRTGTTEAFF.

The rearrangement uses TRBV11-3 and TRBJ2-2; TRBD2 matches at 10 bases. The ends lost 1 base at V and 5 bases at J; junction bases unmatched: 4. Germline V gives CDR1 SGHNT, CDR2 YENEEA. The CDR3 is 16 amino acids. The CDR3 DNA sequence: TGTGCCAGCAGCTTAGGTGAACTAGCGGGGACCGGGGAGCTGTTTTTT. It codes for CASSLGELAGTGELFF.

The chain links TRBV15 to TRBJ1-3; possible D gene TRBD1, 6 bases. Germline V gives CDR1 LNHNV, CDR2 YYDKDF (reference sequence). CDR3 length: 15 amino acids. V was clipped by 1 base and J by 14 bases, with 21 bases between them. The CDR3 loop is CATSRASDPRGSLYF. The CDR3 DNA is TGTGCCACCAGCAGAGCCTCAGATCCCAGGGGTAGCCTATATTTT.

The chain combines TRBV28 with TRBJ1-5; no clear D. CDR1 and CDR2 from the germline V gene are MDHEN and SYDVKM. V was pared by 4 bases and J by 6 bases, with 7 bases between. This CDR3 comprises 12 residues. The CDR3 loop reads CASSSTSQPQHF. DNA of the CDR3: TGTGCCAGCAGTTCGACAAGTCAGCCCCAGCATTTT.

This chain joins TRBV30 and TRBJ2-6; D is unclear. Germline V gives CDR1 GTSNPN, CDR2 SVGIG (reference sequence). The V end lost 0 bases, the J end lost 0 bases, and 9 bases lay between the germline ends. The CDR3 is made up of 16 amino acids. Here the CDR3 DNA reads TGTGCCTGGAGTGTATCGCGCACCTCTGGGGCCAACGTCCTGACTTTC. Its translation is CAWSVSRTSGANVLTF.

The V gene is TRBV7-2, the J gene TRBJ2-1; 7 bases match TRBD1. Looked up from germline, CDR1 is SGHTA and CDR2 is FQGNSA. The V and J ends lost 9 bases and 0 bases, in that order; junction bases with no gene match: 8. This CDR3 region has 15 residues. CDR3 loop: CASRSPGGSYNEQFF. Here the CDR3 DNA reads TGTGCCAGTAGATCGCCAGGGGGCTCCTACAATGAGCAGTTCTTC.

This clone turned up a few times. The chain couples TRBV9 to TRBJ2-1; TRBD2 agrees at 12 bases. Germline V gene sequence: CDR1 SGDLS, CDR2 YYNGEE. V was clipped by 3 bases and J by 4 bases; unmatched bases: 11. This CDR3 has 18 residues. Written as DNA, the CDR3 is TGTGCCAGCAGCGCGCGATTTGTCGGGACTAGCGGGTACAATGAGCAGTTCTTC. Protein product: CASSARFVGTSGYNEQFF.

The V call is TRBV6-4, the J call TRBJ2-1; a weak D match, TRBD2 (5 bases). V lost 0 bases and J 6 bases, leaving 12 bases between the germline ends. This CDR3 is 15 amino acids long. CDR1 and CDR2 (germline): MRHNA, SNTAGT. The CDR3 nucleotides read TGTGCCAGCAGTGACTCTAATAGCGCGTTCAATGAGCAGTTCTTC. Protein product: CASSDSNSAFNEQFF.

CDR3 DNA sequence: TGTGCCAGCAGTTACCGGCAGGGTGTCAATGAGCAGTTCTTC. It translates to CASSYRQGVNEQFF. The chain is built from TRBV6-5 and TRBJ2-1, with a weak D call TRBD1 (5 bases). V lost 2 bases and J lost 6, with 11 bases in between. Germline CDR1 is MNHEY and CDR2 is SVGAGI. The CDR3 sequence is 14 residues long.

The V and J genes are TRBV10-3 and TRBJ1-1; 7 nucleotides line up with TRBD1. The V and J ends lost 10 bases and 4 bases, in that order; junction bases with no gene match: 18. The CDR3 extends over 16 amino acids. From germline, CDR1 is ENHRY and CDR2 SYGVKD. The CDR3 DNA sequence: TGTGCCAGCAGCCAAAGGCAGGGGGTGGTGGTCACTGAAGCTTTCTTT. Amino acid sequence: CASSQRQGVVVTEAFF.

The rearrangement uses TRBV5-5 and TRBJ2-1, with 9 bases matching TRBD2. Germline V gene data show CDR1 as SGHKS and CDR2 as YYEKEE (reference sequence). The CDR3 runs 16 residues. The J segment lost 8 bases and the V segment lost 0 bases, leaving 9 bases of the junction unmatched. In nucleotides, the CDR3 is TGTGCCAGCAGCTTGGCCGTAGCGGGAGAAATATATGAGCAGTTCTTC. Protein: CASSLAVAGEIYEQFF.

The chain combines TRBV7-8 with TRBJ2-3; 13 bases match TRBD2. From germline, CDR1 is SGHVS and CDR2 FQNEAQ. J was trimmed by 4 bases and V by 5 bases; bases with no gene match: 6. The CDR3 contains 16 residues. CDR3 region: CASSPWTSGRADTQYF. CDR3 sequence (DNA): TGTGCCAGCAGCCCGTGGACTAGCGGGAGAGCAGATACGCAGTATTTT.

The genes are TRBV6-6 and TRBJ2-7; TRBD2 aligns across 9 bases. Trimming removed 7 bases from V and 3 bases from J; junction bases left unmatched: 7. Germline V gene sequence: CDR1 MNHNY, CDR2 SVGAGI (reference sequence). The length of the CDR3 is 14 residues. CDR3 sequence: CASIWTSAVYEQYF. In nucleotides, the CDR3 is TGTGCCAGCATTTGGACTAGCGCCGTCTACGAGCAGTACTTC.

The chain uses TRBV10-2 and TRBJ1-2, with D perhaps matching TRBD1 (6 bases). The CDR3 contains 14 residues. Trimming removed 8 bases from V and 5 bases from J, with 18 bases in between. The germline CDR1 and CDR2 sequences are WSHSY and SAAADI. CDR3 DNA sequence: TGCGCCAGCTTATCCGCGGCGACAGGTTATGGCTACACCTTC. It codes for CASLSAATGYGYTF.

This chain uses TRBV6-1 with TRBJ2-7, with 7 positions matching TRBD1. This CDR3 is built from 15 residues. The V segment lost 0 bases and the J segment 2 bases; nucleotides outside the gene matches: 4. Looked up from germline, CDR1 is MNHNS and CDR2 is SASEGT. In DNA, the CDR3 is TGTGCCAGCAGTGAAGCAGGGGGCTTCACCTACGAGCAGTACTTC. It encodes CASSEAGGFTYEQYF.

The chain couples TRBV7-9 to TRBJ1-2, with unresolved D. CDR1 and CDR2 (germline): SEHNR, FQNEAQ (reference sequence). There are 12 residues in the CDR3. V gave up 5 bases and J gave up 5 bases, with 9 bases separating them. This CDR3 reads CASSPRGYGYTF. The CDR3 DNA reads as TGTGCCAGCAGCCCCCGGGGTTATGGCTACACCTTC.

The chain uses TRBV9 and TRBJ2-7, with 11 bases fitting TRBD2. Germline CDR1 and CDR2: SGDLS and YYNGEE. This CDR3 contains 16 residues. With 4 bases clipped from V and 6 bases from J, the junction kept 12 bases outside the gene matches. CDR3 coding DNA: TGTGCCAGCAGCTCCCGACTAGCGGGGACCTCAAGCGAGCAGTACTTC. Amino acids: CASSSRLAGTSSEQYF. The full variable domain, its missing parts supplied by reference TRBV9 and TRBJ2-7, is DSGVTQTPKHLITATGQRVTLRCSPRSGDLSVYWYQQSLDQGLQFLIQYYNGEERAKGNILERFSAQQFPDLHSELNLSSLELGDSALYFCASSSRLAGTSSEQYFGPGTRLTVT.

J is TRBJ2-5 and V is TRBV10-1, with a weak D call TRBD1 (5 bases). V lost 4 bases to trimming and J lost 1 base, with 7 bases between them. Germline CDR1 reads WNHNN; CDR2 reads SYGVQD (reference sequence). The CDR3 totals 13 residues. CDR3 DNA: TGCGCCAGCAGTGGCAGGGCCCAAGAGACCCAGTACTTC. Its protein product is CASSGRAQETQYF.

Only a few counts were recorded for this clone. The chain is built from TRBV2 and TRBJ1-3, with unresolved D. The length of the CDR3 is 15 residues. Germline V CDR1 and CDR2: SNHLY, FYNNEI. V lost 4 bases to trimming and J lost 0 bases, with 10 bases between them. The CDR3 sequence: CASSVPTPSGNTIYF. In nucleotides, the CDR3 is TGTGCCAGCAGTGTCCCTACTCCCTCTGGAAACACCATATATTTT. The variable domain in full, with the rest retrieved from reference TRBV2 and TRBJ1-3, is EPEVTQTPSHQVTQMGQEVILRCVPISNHLYFYWYRQILGQKVEFLVSFYNNEISEKSEIFDDQFSVERPDGSNFTLKIRSTKLEDSAMYFCASSVPTPSGNTIYFGEGSWLTVV.

The chain uses TRBV27 and TRBJ2-7, with TRBD1 identical over 10 bases. Germline lookup yields CDR1 MNHEY and CDR2 SMNVEV (reference sequence). Trimming removed 5 bases from V and 3 bases from J; junction bases left unmatched: 7. The CDR3 totals 15 residues. The CDR3 sequence: CASSVVGTGVYEQYF. The CDR3 region has the DNA TGTGCCAGCAGTGTAGTCGGGACAGGGGTCTACGAGCAGTACTTC.

This rearrangement joins TRBV15 to TRBJ2-1, with 8 bases identical to TRBD2. The CDR3 runs to 17 residues. Trimming cost V 1 base and J 6 bases; bases outside gene matches: 11. CDR1 and CDR2 (germline): LNHNV, YYDKDF (reference sequence). As DNA, the CDR3 is TGTGCCACCAGCAGAGTCCCTCCGGGACTAGGGGGCAATGAGCAGTTCTTC. Protein product: CATSRVPPGLGGNEQFF.

The chain has TRBV5-1 and TRBJ2-1; 7 bases are a match to TRBD2. Germline V CDR1 and CDR2: SGHRS, YFSETQ. The V and J ends lost 2 bases and 10 bases, in that order; junction bases with no gene match: 12. This CDR3 contains 15 residues. The CDR3 here is CASSFNGGSLGEQFF. The CDR3 coding sequence is TGCGCCAGCAGCTTCAACGGGGGGTCCCTCGGCGAGCAGTTCTTC.

The chain recombines TRBV21-1 with TRBJ1-1; the table names TRBD1, a call not compared with the DNA. TRBV21-1 is a listed pseudogene. The CDR3 is made up of 21 amino acids. CDR3 in DNA: TGTGCCAGCAGCAAAGCGCTAGGGGGAGACAGGGGGCGAGTAAAGAACACTGAAGCTTTCTTT. Its translation is CASSKALGGDRGRVKNTEAFF.

The chain has TRBV6-5 and TRBJ1-1, with a weak D call TRBD1 (5 bases). The V gene's germline CDR1 is MNHEY and CDR2 SVGAGI. V lost 10 bases to trimming and J lost 8 bases, with 17 bases between them. CDR3 size: 12 residues. The CDR3 DNA sequence: TGTGCCACCCGGGCCTCTGGGGGGGAAGCTTTCTTT. Protein sequence: CATRASGGEAFF.

This clone appeared once. The chain has TRBV28 and TRBJ2-1, with 8 bases lining up with TRBD2. CDR3 length: 13 amino acids. The junction had 6 bases not matched to a gene; V was cut back by 6 bases and J by 8 bases. Looked up from germline, CDR1 is MDHEN and CDR2 is SYDVKM. This CDR3 is CASRLAGRDEQFF. The CDR3 DNA sequence: TGTGCCAGCAGGTTAGCGGGGAGAGATGAGCAGTTCTTC.